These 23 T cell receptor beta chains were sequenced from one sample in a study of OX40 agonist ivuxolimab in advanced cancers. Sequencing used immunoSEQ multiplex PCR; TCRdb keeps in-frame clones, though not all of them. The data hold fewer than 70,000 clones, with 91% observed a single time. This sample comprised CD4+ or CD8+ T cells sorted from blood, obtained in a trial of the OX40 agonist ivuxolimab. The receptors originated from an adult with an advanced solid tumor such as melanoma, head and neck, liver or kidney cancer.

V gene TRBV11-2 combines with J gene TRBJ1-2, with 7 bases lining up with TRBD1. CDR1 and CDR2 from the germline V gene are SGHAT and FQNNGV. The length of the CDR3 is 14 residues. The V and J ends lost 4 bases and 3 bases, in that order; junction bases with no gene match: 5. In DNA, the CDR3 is TGTGCCAGCAGCTCAGGGGGGGGTGACTATGGCTACACCTTC. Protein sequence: CASSSGGGDYGYTF.

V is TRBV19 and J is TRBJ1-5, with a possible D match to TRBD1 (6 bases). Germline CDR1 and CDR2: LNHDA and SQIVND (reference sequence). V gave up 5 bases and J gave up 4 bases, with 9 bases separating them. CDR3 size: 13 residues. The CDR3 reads CASSARGNQPQHF. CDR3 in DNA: TGTGCCAGTAGTGCTAGGGGGAATCAGCCCCAGCATTTT. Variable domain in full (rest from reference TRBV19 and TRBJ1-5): DGGITQSPKYLFRKEGQNVTLSCEQNLNHDAMYWYRQDPGQGLRLIYYSQIVNDFQKGDIAEGYSVSREKKESFPLTVTSAQKNPTAFYLCASSARGNQPQHFGDGTRLSIL.

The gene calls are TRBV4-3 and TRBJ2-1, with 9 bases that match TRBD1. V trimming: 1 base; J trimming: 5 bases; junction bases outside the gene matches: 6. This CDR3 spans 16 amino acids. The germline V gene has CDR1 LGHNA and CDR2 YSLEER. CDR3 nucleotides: TGCGCCAGCAGCCAAGGAGCGGGACAGGGAGACAATGAGCAGTTCTTC. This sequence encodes CASSQGAGQGDNEQFF.

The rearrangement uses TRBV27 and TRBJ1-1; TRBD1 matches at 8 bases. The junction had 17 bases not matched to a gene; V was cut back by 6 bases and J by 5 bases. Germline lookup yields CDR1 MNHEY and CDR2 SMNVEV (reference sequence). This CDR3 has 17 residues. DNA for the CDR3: TGTGCCAGCAGGATAGGGGCAGGGGGCGATTGGGGGACTGAAGCTTTCTTT. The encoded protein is CASRIGAGGDWGTEAFF.

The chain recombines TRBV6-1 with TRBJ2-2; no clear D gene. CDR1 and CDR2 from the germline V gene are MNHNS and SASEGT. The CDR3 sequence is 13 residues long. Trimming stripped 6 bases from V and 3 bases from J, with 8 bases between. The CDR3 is CASSHDYTGELFF. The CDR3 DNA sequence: TGTGCCAGCAGCCACGATTACACCGGGGAGCTGTTTTTT.

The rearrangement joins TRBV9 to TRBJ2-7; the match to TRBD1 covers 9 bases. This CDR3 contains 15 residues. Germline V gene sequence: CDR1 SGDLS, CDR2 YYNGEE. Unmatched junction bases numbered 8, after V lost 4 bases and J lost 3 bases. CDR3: CASSFGQGPRYEQYF. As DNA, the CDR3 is TGTGCCAGCAGCTTCGGACAGGGGCCCCGCTACGAGCAGTACTTC.

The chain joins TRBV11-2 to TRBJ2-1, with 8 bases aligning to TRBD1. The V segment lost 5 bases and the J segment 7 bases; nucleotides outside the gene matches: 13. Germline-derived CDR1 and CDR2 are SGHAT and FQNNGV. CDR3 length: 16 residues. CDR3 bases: TGTGCCAGCAGCGCAGGGACAGGAAGTTGGGCGAATGAGCAGTTCTTC. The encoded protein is CASSAGTGSWANEQFF.

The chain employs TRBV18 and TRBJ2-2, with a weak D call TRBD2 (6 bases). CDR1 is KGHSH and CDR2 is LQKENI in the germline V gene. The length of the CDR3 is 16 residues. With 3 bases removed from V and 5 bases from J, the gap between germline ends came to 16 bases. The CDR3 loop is CASSPGGTGYTGELFF. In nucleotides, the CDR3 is TGTGCCAGCTCACCTGGCGGGACCGGGTATACCGGGGAGCTGTTTTTT. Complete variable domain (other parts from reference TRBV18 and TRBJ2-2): NAGVMQNPRHLVRRRGQEARLRCSPMKGHSHVYWYRQLPEEGLKFMVYLQKENIIDESGMPKERFSAEFPKEGPSILRIQQVVRGDSAAYFCASSPGGTGYTGELFFGEGSRLTVL.

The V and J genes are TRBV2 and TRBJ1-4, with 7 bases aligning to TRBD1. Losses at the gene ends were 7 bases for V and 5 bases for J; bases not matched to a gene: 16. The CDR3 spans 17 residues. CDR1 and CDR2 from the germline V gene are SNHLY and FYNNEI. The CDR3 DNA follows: TGTGCCAGCACTGGGTCTACAGGGGAGGCCAGAAATGAAAAACTGTTTTTT. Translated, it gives CASTGSTGEARNEKLFF.

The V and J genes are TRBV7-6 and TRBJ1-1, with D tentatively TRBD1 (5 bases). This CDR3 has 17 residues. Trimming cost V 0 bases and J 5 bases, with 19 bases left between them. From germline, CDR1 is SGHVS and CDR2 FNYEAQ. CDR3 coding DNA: TGTGCCAGCAGCTTAGCCCCCGGCCCCGGGGGGTCGACTGAAGCTTTCTTT. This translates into CASSLAPGPGGSTEAFF.

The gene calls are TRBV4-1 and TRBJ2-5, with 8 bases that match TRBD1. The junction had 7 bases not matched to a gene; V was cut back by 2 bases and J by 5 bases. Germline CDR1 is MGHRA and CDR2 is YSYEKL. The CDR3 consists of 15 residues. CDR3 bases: TGCGCCAGCAGCCAACAGCAGGGGGCCGGGGAGACCCAGTACTTC. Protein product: CASSQQQGAGETQYF.

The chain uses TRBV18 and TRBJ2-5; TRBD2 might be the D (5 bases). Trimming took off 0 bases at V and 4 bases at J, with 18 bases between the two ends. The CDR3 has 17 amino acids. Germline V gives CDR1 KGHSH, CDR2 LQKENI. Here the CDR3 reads CASSPPGSTYEGETQYF. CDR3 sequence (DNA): TGTGCCAGCTCACCACCGGGCAGCACCTATGAGGGAGAGACCCAGTACTTC.

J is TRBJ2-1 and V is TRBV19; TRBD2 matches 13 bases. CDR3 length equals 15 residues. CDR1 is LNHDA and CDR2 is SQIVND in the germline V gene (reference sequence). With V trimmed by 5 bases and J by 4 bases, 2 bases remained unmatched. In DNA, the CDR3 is TGTGCCAGTAGTGAACTAGCGGGGGGGTACAATGAGCAGTTCTTC. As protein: CASSELAGGYNEQFF.

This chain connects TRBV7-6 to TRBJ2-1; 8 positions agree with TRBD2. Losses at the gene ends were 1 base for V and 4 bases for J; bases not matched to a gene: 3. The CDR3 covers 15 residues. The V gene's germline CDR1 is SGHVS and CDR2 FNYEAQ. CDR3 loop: CASSLGVAGYNEQFF. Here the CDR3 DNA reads TGTGCCAGCAGCTTAGGGGTAGCGGGGTACAATGAGCAGTTCTTC.

Written as DNA, the CDR3 is TGTGCCAGCAGCCCTAAGGCTAGCGGAAACTACGAGCAGTACTTC. Translated: CASSPKASGNYEQYF. The J gene is TRBJ2-7, the V gene TRBV5-4; 7 bases line up with TRBD2. Unmatched junction bases numbered 10, after V lost 4 bases and J lost 3 bases. CDR3 length: 15 residues. Germline-derived CDR1 and CDR2 are SGHNT and YYREEE (reference sequence). The entire variable domain, with the rest obtained from reference TRBV5-4 and TRBJ2-7, is as follows: ETGVTQSPTHLIKTRGQQVTLRCSSQSGHNTVSWYQQALGQGPQFIFQYYREEENGRGNFPPRFSGLQFPNYSSELNVNALELDDSALYLCASSPKASGNYEQYFGPGTRLTVT.

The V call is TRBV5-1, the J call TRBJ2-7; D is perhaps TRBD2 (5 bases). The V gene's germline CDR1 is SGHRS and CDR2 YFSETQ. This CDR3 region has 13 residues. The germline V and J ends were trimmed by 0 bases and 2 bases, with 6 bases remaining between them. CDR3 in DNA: TGCGCCAGCAGCTTGGCCGGGACCTACGAGCAGTACTTC. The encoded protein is CASSLAGTYEQYF.

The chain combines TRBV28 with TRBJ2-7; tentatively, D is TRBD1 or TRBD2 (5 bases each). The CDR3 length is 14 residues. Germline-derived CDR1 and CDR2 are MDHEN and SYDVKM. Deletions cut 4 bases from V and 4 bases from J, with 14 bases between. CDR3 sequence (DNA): TGTGCCAGCAGTTCGTGGGGGTTTGGGTACGAGCAGTACTTC. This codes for CASSSWGFGYEQYF.

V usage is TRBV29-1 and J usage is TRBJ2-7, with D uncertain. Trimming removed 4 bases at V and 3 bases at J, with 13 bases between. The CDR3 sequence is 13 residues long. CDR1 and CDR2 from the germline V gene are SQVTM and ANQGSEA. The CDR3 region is CSVVPRVGYEQYF. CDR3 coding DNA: TGCAGCGTTGTCCCCCGGGTTGGCTACGAGCAGTACTTC.

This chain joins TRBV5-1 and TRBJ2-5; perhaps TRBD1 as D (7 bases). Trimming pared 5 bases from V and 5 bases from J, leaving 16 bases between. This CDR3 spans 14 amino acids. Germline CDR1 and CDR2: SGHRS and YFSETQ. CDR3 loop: CASRRDSTLETQYF. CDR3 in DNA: TGCGCCAGCAGGCGGGACAGCACGTTGGAGACCCAGTACTTC.

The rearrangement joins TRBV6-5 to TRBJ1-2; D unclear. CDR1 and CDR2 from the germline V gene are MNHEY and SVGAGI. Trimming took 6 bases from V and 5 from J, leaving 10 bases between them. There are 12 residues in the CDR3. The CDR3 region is CASSGNLYGYTF. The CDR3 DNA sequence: TGTGCCAGCAGCGGGAACTTATATGGCTACACCTTC.

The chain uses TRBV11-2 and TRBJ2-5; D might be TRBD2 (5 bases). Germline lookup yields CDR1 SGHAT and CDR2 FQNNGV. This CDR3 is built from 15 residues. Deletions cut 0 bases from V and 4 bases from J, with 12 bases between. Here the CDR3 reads CASSLDPAGVETQYF. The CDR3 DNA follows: TGTGCCAGCAGCTTAGATCCGGCGGGTGTAGAGACCCAGTACTTC.

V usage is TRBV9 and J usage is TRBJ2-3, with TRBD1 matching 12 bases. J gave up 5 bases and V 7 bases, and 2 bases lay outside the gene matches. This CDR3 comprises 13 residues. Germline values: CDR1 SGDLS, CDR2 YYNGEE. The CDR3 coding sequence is TGTGCCAGCGGGACAGGGGGCATAGATACGCAGTATTTT. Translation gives CASGTGGIDTQYF.

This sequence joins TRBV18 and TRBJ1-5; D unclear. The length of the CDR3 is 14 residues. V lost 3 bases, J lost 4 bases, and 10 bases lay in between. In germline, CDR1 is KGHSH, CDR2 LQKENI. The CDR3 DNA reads TGTGCCAGCTCACCTTGGGCAGCTAATCAGCCCCAGCATTTT. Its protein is CASSPWAANQPQHF.